A selection of T cell receptor beta chains follows, all from one sample in a study of T cell responses to AZD1222 COVID-19 vaccine. Repertoires were generated with immunoSEQ multiplex PCR, while TCRdb's copy carries only in-frame clones and drops some. Counted here are about 130,000 clones, around 90% occurring once; the ten biggest clones make up 1.5%. The specimen comprised peripheral blood, sampled on day 0 of AZD1222 vaccination. These receptor sequences come from an adult in good health. The CDR3 runs from the conserved cysteine through the conserved F or W. The order of the fields is clone size, J gene, V gene, D gene, CDR3 DNA, CDR3 protein. D genes are given only for firm matches. Only some rows state a clone size, as once, few, many or a class for expanded clones.

>NA|TRBJ1-6|TRBV6-1|NA
TGTGCCAGCAGTGATTCCGGCTCCTCCTATAATTCACCCCTCCACTTT
CASSDSGSSYNSPLHF
>NA|TRBJ2-5|TRBV14|TRBD1
TGTGCCAGCAGCCAGCGGGACAGGGCTGCAGAGACCCAGTACTTC
CASSQRDRAAETQYF
>NA|TRBJ1-6|TRBV7-9|TRBD1
TGTGCCAGCAGCTTTTCGACAGGGGGTAATTCACCCCTCCACTTT
CASSFSTGGNSPLHF
>NA|TRBJ2-1|TRBV4-2|TRBD2
TGTGCCAGCAGCCCGGGGGGGACTAGCGGGGTGTACAATGAGCAGTTCTTC
CASSPGGTSGVYNEQFF
>NA|TRBJ1-6|TRBV28|NA
TGTGCCATGCAGGCGGGAGGGGATTCACCCCTCCACTTT
CAMQAGGDSPLHF
>once|TRBJ2-7|TRBV27|TRBD1
TGTGCCAGCAGTTTTTCCGGACAGGGCTCCTACGAGCAGTACTTC
CASSFSGQGSYEQYF
>NA|TRBJ1-1|TRBV28|TRBD1
TGTGCCAGCAGTTTTGTTAGTGGGGGGTCCCAGGGGGACACTGAAGCTTTCTTT
CASSFVSGGSQGDTEAFF
>NA|TRBJ1-2|TRBV15|NA
TGTGCCACCAGCCCCGACGGGTTTGGGGGCTACACCTTC
CATSPDGFGGYTF
>NA|TRBJ2-5|TRBV5-1|TRBD1
TGCGCCAGCAGCGCACGGAATTCGATACAGGGGGCGTTTGAGACCCAGTACTTC
CASSARNSIQGAFETQYF
>NA|TRBJ1-3|TRBV6-2/TRBV6-3|NA
TGTGCCAGCAGTTACGGGCAGGGCAACATATATTTT
CASSYGQGNIYF
>few|TRBJ1-1|TRBV18|TRBD1
TGTGCCAGCTCACCATCTACAGGGGGCAGGTCTGAAGCTTTCTTT
CASSPSTGGRSEAFF
>NA|TRBJ1-2|TRBV14|NA
TGTGCCAGCAGCCAGATCGGGACCACAACTAACTATGGCTACACCTTC
CASSQIGTTTNYGYTF
>once|TRBJ1-2|TRBV7-9|TRBD1
TGTGCCAGCAGCTCCCGGACAGGGGGCTTTGGCTACACCTTC
CASSSRTGGFGYTF
>NA|TRBJ2-1|TRBV4-2|NA
TGTGCCAGCAGCCAAGAGAGGCTCGGGACTCCCAATGAGCAGTTCTTC
CASSQERLGTPNEQFF
>NA|TRBJ2-3|TRBV5-4|NA
TGTGCCAGCAGCTCCCGGACCTCCTGGGCAGATACGCAGTATTTT
CASSSRTSWADTQYF
>NA|TRBJ1-1|TRBV28|NA
TGTGCCAGCAGTTTAACCAGAACAAGGCTTTGGAACACTGAAGCTTTCTTT
CASSLTRTRLWNTEAFF
>NA|TRBJ1-4|TRBV7-2|NA
TGTGCCAGCAGCTTAGCGAAGGGGAATAATGAAAAACTGTTTTTT
CASSLAKGNNEKLFF
>NA|TRBJ2-2|TRBV28|TRBD1
TGTGCCAGCAGCAGGGGGTGGGGGGAGCTGTTTTTT
CASSRGWGELFF
>NA|TRBJ2-7|TRBV7-6|NA
TGTGCCAGCAGCTTAGAGGACGGGGGCTCCTACGAGCAGTACTTC
CASSLEDGGSYEQYF
>NA|TRBJ1-2|TRBV19|NA
TGTGCCAGTAGTCCACAGGGCAACTATGGCTACACCTTC
CASSPQGNYGYTF
>NA|TRBJ1-1|TRBV5-4|NA
TGTGCCAGCTCCCTAGCCGGGGGAGTCACTGAAGCTTTCTTT
CASSLAGGVTEAFF
>NA|TRBJ1-1|TRBV5-1|TRBD1
TGCGCCAGCAGCACGCCGGGACAGGGGGGCGGGTATCGCACTGAAGCTTTCTTT
CASSTPGQGGGYRTEAFF
>NA|TRBJ2-3|TRBV5-8|TRBD2
TGTGCCAGCAGCCAACTAGCGGGGGCGATTACGCAGTATTTT
CASSQLAGAITQYF